The 29 T cell receptor beta chains given below trace back to one sample, sequenced in a study of Graves' ophthalmopathy and Graves' hyperthyroidism. Beta-chain TCR CDR3 regions were amplified from RNA transcripts. HTBI-primed RT-PCR formed the first round, and a multiplex PCR formed the second. Via MiXCR, TCRdb re-called the multiplex PCR reads, giving one row per CDR3 protein. The data hold approximately 640,000 distinct CDR3 sequences, with more than 40% observed a single time. The sequenced sample consisted of peripheral blood. All receptors come from an adult man with Graves' ophthalmopathy.

This clonotype was detected only a few times. CDR3 sequence reads: CASSSTSRETQYF. CDR3 in DNA: TGTGCCAGCAGCTCGACTAGTAGGGAGACCCAGTACTTC. The chain links TRBV7-2 to TRBJ2-5; maybe TRBD2 (6 bases). There are 13 residues in the CDR3. Trimming stripped 4 bases from V and 5 bases from J, with 11 bases between. Germline V gene data show CDR1 as SGHTA and CDR2 as FQGNSA.

This clonotype was detected ten times or more. This chain links TRBV13 with TRBJ2-7; 10 bases align to TRBD2. V shed 4 bases, J shed 7 bases, and the junction held 4 bases outside the gene matches. The CDR3 runs to 13 residues. Germline-derived CDR1 and CDR2 are PRHDT and FYEKMQ (reference sequence). The CDR3 reads CASSWGLAREQYF. CDR3 sequence (DNA): TGTGCCAGCAGCTGGGGACTAGCGAGGGAGCAGTACTTC. Together with reference TRBV13 and TRBJ2-7, the CDR3 gives the full variable domain: AAGVIQSPRHLIKEKRETATLKCYPIPRHDTVYWYQQGPGQDPQFLISFYEKMQSDKGSIPDRFSAQQFSDYHSELNMSSLELGDSALYFCASSWGLAREQYFGPGTRLTVT.

This clonotype occurred many times. The V and J genes are TRBV7-9 and TRBJ1-4; a weak D match, TRBD1 (6 bases). The CDR3 has 15 residues. The V end lost 5 bases, the J end lost 7 bases, and 17 bases lay between the germline ends. Germline V lookup: CDR1 SEHNR, CDR2 FQNEAQ (reference sequence). The CDR3 nucleotides read TGTGCCAGCAGCACCTCAACAGGGCTGAGTGAAAAACTGTTTTTT. Amino acids: CASSTSTGLSEKLFF.

The V gene is TRBV4-1, the J gene TRBJ1-2; no clear D. CDR1 and CDR2 from the germline V gene are MGHRA and YSYEKL. The CDR3 is 15 residues long. V was cut by 3 bases and J by 4 bases, with 15 bases left in between. In DNA, the CDR3 is TGCGCCAGCAGCCACCCCGGAGAGGGTATCTATGGCTACACCTTC. Translated: CASSHPGEGIYGYTF.

The chain is built from TRBV2 and TRBJ2-5; 11 nucleotides align to TRBD2. Germline V gives CDR1 SNHLY, CDR2 FYNNEI. V gave up 5 bases and J gave up 1 base; unmatched junction bases: 3. The CDR3 consists of 15 residues. CDR3 in amino acids: CASSRTSGFQETQYF. The CDR3 DNA reads TGTGCCAGCAGTCGGACTAGCGGGTTCCAAGAGACCCAGTACTTC.

This clonotype was counted a single time. The chain is built from TRBV2 and TRBJ2-3, with 10 bases aligning to TRBD1. The CDR3 loop spans 13 amino acids. Germline V CDR1 and CDR2: SNHLY, FYNNEI. The CDR3: CAKTGGGTDTQYF. The CDR3 region has the DNA TGTGCGAAGACAGGGGGCGGTACAGATACGCAGTATTTT.

This clonotype was recorded many times. This sequence joins TRBV7-9 and TRBJ1-2, with a tentative D call TRBD1 (6 bases). The ends were cut back, 1 base at V and 4 bases at J, with 10 bases in the middle. The length of the CDR3 is 14 residues. The germline gives CDR1 SEHNR, CDR2 FQNEAQ (reference sequence). The CDR3 sequence: CASSLVQGSYGYTF. The CDR3 DNA reads as TGTGCCAGCAGCTTAGTGCAGGGGAGCTATGGCTACACCTTC.

This clonotype was seen ten or more times. The chain combines TRBV9 with TRBJ1-1; 9 bases align to TRBD1. The CDR3 is made up of 14 amino acids. CDR1 and CDR2 from the germline V gene are SGDLS and YYNGEE. The V gene end was trimmed by 0 bases and the J gene end by 7 bases; junction bases not matched to a gene: 4. CDR3: CASSVEQGAGEAFF. CDR3 in DNA: TGTGCCAGCAGCGTAGAACAGGGGGCTGGTGAAGCTTTCTTT.

The chain has TRBV7-9 and TRBJ1-2; D gene ambiguous. The CDR3 has 13 residues. The V and J ends lost 4 bases and 6 bases respectively, with 12 bases between them. Per germline, CDR1 SEHNR and CDR2 FQNEAQ (reference sequence). The CDR3 DNA is TGTGCCAGCAGCTCGACTAGCGGGGATGGCTACACCTTC. Translation gives CASSSTSGDGYTF.

Concerning this clonotype: Because the CDR3 is missing its conserved closing phenylalanine or tryptophan, this is likely a read error. The V gene is TRBV9, the J gene TRBJ1-1, with D uncertain. The CDR3 is 13 residues long. V gave up 3 bases and J gave up 5 bases, with 11 bases separating them. Germline V gene data show CDR1 as SGDLS and CDR2 as YYNGEE. CDR3 loop: CASSDGVGTEAFL. The CDR3 DNA sequence: TGTGCCAGCAGCGATGGCGTTGGGACTGAAGCTTTCCTT.

V gene TRBV10-3 combines with J gene TRBJ1-2; perhaps TRBD1 as D (5 bases). Germline assignment: CDR1 ENHRY and CDR2 SYGVKD. V lost 6 bases and J 7 bases, leaving 15 bases between the germline ends. The CDR3 is 13 amino acids. The CDR3 reads CAISVEQETGYTF. The CDR3 region has the DNA TGTGCCATCAGCGTTGAACAGGAAACTGGCTACACCTTC.

This rearrangement joins TRBV10-3 to TRBJ2-7; TRBD2 is a possible D gene (5 bases). Per germline, CDR1 ENHRY and CDR2 SYGVKD. This CDR3 spans 13 amino acids. Deletions cut 9 bases from V and 0 bases from J, with 12 bases between. The CDR3 protein is CAIWTESSYEQYF. In DNA form, the CDR3 reads TGTGCCATTTGGACTGAGAGCTCCTACGAGCAGTACTTC.

V and J are TRBV7-9 and TRBJ2-6; D unclear. CDR1 is SEHNR and CDR2 is FQNEAQ in the germline V gene (reference sequence). V shed 1 base and J shed 5 bases, with 6 bases lying between them. The CDR3 extends over 14 amino acids. The CDR3 sequence is CASSLGGRANVLTF. The CDR3 DNA reads TGTGCCAGCAGCTTAGGTGGGAGGGCCAACGTCCTGACTTTC.

This rearrangement joins TRBV20-1 to TRBJ2-1; 8 nucleotides agree with TRBD2. J was trimmed by 4 bases and V by 5 bases; bases with no gene match: 10. CDR1 is DFQATT and CDR2 is SNEGSKA in the germline V gene (reference sequence). There are 15 residues in the CDR3. CDR3: CSAASPSGRYNEQFF. The CDR3 bases are TGCAGTGCTGCCTCCCCGAGCGGGAGATACAATGAGCAGTTCTTC.

This clonotype appeared many times. J is TRBJ2-5 and V is TRBV19; D uncertain. Germline values: CDR1 LNHDA, CDR2 SQIVND (reference sequence). The CDR3 contains 13 residues. Between the trimmed V and J ends, which lost 5 bases and 2 bases, there was a span of 9 bases. CDR3 amino acids: CASSRAVQETQYF. The CDR3 DNA reads TGTGCCAGTAGTCGTGCGGTACAAGAGACCCAGTACTTC.

In this sample, this clonotype turned up a few times. The rearrangement joins TRBV4-1 to TRBJ2-7, with D perhaps matching TRBD2 (6 bases). The CDR3 runs 14 residues. Trimming took off 1 base at V and 3 bases at J, with 10 bases between the two ends. The V gene's germline CDR1 is MGHRA and CDR2 YSYEKL. CDR3 amino acids: CASSQVGGDYEQYF. CDR3 DNA: TGCGCCAGCAGCCAAGTCGGAGGGGACTACGAGCAGTACTTC.

In its sample, this clonotype was seen many times. This chain uses TRBV20-1 with TRBJ2-7; D ambiguous. This CDR3 region has 14 residues. V shed 0 bases and J shed 2 bases, with 11 bases lying between them. CDR1 is DFQATT, CDR2 SNEGSKA, per germline (reference sequence). The CDR3 coding sequence is TGCAGTGCTAGAGAGCACTATGGGGCCTACGAGCAGTACTTC. Translated: CSAREHYGAYEQYF.

This clonotype came up many times. The chain employs TRBV12-3 or TRBV12-4 and TRBJ1-5, with D tentatively TRBD1 (5 bases). V dropped 0 bases and J dropped 9 bases, with 9 bases sitting between them. The CDR3 loop spans 13 amino acids. CDR3 nucleotides: TGTGCCAGCAGTTTAGCTGGGACGGGGCCCCAGCATTTT. Protein sequence: CASSLAGTGPQHF.

This chain joins TRBV30 and TRBJ1-1; no definite D call. The V gene lost 0 bases and the J gene lost 4 bases, with 9 bases spanning the gap. The CDR3 sequence is 13 residues long. CDR1 GTSNPN and CDR2 SVGIG come from the germline V gene (reference sequence). CDR3 sequence reads: CAWSVSVATEAFF. The CDR3 bases are TGTGCCTGGAGTGTATCGGTGGCCACTGAAGCTTTCTTT.

The rearrangement links TRBV10-3 to TRBJ2-1; TRBD2 matches at 12 bases. The V gene's germline CDR1 is ENHRY and CDR2 SYGVKD. With 2 bases clipped from V and 5 bases from J, the junction kept 7 bases outside the gene matches. This CDR3 has 17 amino acids. In DNA, the CDR3 is TGTGCCATCAGTGAGAGTCCTAGCGGGGGGGAGAACAATGAGCAGTTCTTC. This sequence encodes CAISESPSGGENNEQFF.

The chain carries TRBV20-1 and TRBJ2-5, with TRBD2 identical over 12 bases. CDR1 is DFQATT, CDR2 SNEGSKA, per germline (reference sequence). This CDR3 has 16 amino acids. Trimming cost V 0 bases and J 5 bases; bases outside gene matches: 7. The CDR3 nucleotides are TGCAGTGCTAGAGATGTGACTAGCGGGAGTTTTGAGACCCAGTACTTC. It yields the protein CSARDVTSGSFETQYF.

This clonotype was detected ten times or more. V and J are TRBV7-2 and TRBJ1-4; D remains unclear. Trimming pared 5 bases from V and 5 bases from J, leaving 15 bases between. The germline CDR1 and CDR2 sequences are SGHTA and FQGNSA. This CDR3 is 15 amino acids long. The CDR3 loop is CASSTVLAGNEKLFF. DNA of the CDR3: TGTGCCAGCAGCACAGTCCTAGCCGGGAATGAAAAACTGTTTTTT.

The V call is TRBV5-1, the J call TRBJ2-2; TRBD1 agrees at 9 bases. This CDR3 is 16 amino acids long. Germline V lookup: CDR1 SGHRS, CDR2 YFSETQ. V trimming: 9 bases; J trimming: 7 bases; junction bases outside the gene matches: 16. The CDR3 coding sequence is TGCGCCACCCAACTCAAACAGGGGGCGCTAATCGGGGAGCTGTTTTTT. This gives the protein CATQLKQGALIGELFF. Variable domain in full (rest from reference TRBV5-1 and TRBJ2-2): KAGVTQTPRYLIKTRGQQVTLSCSPISGHRSVSWYQQTPGQGLQFLFEYFSETQRNKGNFPGRFSGRQFSNSRSEMNVSTLELGDSALYLCATQLKQGALIGELFFGEGSRLTVL.

About this clonotype: A much larger clone is a single base away; this may be a read error. V and J are TRBV5-1 and TRBJ1-1; D remains unclear. The CDR3 is 15 residues long. Germline CDR1 reads SGHRS; CDR2 reads YFSETQ. CDR3 nucleotides: TGCGCCAGCAACTTGGAAGTAGGCAGGCGGAGAGGAGCTTTCTTT. Amino acid sequence: CASNLEVGRRRGAFF.

The J gene is TRBJ1-4, the V gene TRBV2; 11 bases fit TRBD1. After removal of 6 bases from V and 10 bases from J, the junction contained 4 bases not matched to a gene. The CDR3 sequence is 13 residues long. Germline lookup yields CDR1 SNHLY and CDR2 FYNNEI. The CDR3 is CASSAGQGGKLFF. Written as DNA, the CDR3 is TGTGCCAGCAGCGCGGGACAGGGGGGAAAACTGTTTTTT. Full variable domain (outside the CDR3, taken from reference TRBV2 and TRBJ1-4): EPEVTQTPSHQVTQMGQEVILRCVPISNHLYFYWYRQILGQKVEFLVSFYNNEISEKSEIFDDQFSVERPDGSNFTLKIRSTKLEDSAMYFCASSAGQGGKLFFGSGTQLSVL.

As regards this clonotype: This may come from a read error, since a much larger clone is one base off. The chain uses TRBV20-1 and TRBJ2-6; D remains unclear. Germline V lookup: CDR1 DFQATT, CDR2 SNEGSKA (reference sequence). The CDR3 spans 13 residues. V was pared by 1 base and J by 6 bases, with 7 bases between. CDR3 sequence (DNA): TGCAGTGCTAGAGGTTTCGCGGCCAACGTCCTGACTTTC. Translation gives CSARGFAANVLTF.

This clonotype was seen repeatedly, ten times or more. The chain joins TRBV20-1 to TRBJ1-2; D is unresolved. V gave up 0 bases and J gave up 8 bases, with 16 bases separating them. The CDR3 has 14 amino acids. Germline values: CDR1 DFQATT, CDR2 SNEGSKA (reference sequence). Here the CDR3 reads CSARDPLGREGYTF. The CDR3 DNA reads TGCAGTGCTAGAGATCCGCTGGGCCGGGAAGGCTACACCTTC.

The chain has TRBV6-5 and TRBJ2-7, with D perhaps TRBD1 or TRBD2 (5 bases each). This CDR3 spans 16 amino acids. Trimming left V 1 base short and J 4 bases short, with 17 bases between. In germline, CDR1 is MNHEY, CDR2 SVGAGI. The CDR3 DNA follows: TGTGCCAGCAGTTACTGGGGGAACAGGCTGGATTACGAGCAGTACTTC. Its protein product is CASSYWGNRLDYEQYF.

This chain uses TRBV5-1 with TRBJ1-4; TRBD1 agrees at 8 bases. The CDR3 is 14 residues long. Germline assignment: CDR1 SGHRS and CDR2 YFSETQ. The junction had 6 bases not matched to a gene; V was cut back by 3 bases and J by 8 bases. The CDR3 DNA reads TGCGCCAGCAGCTGGGACAGGAGGCGCGAAAAACTGTTTTTT. Protein: CASSWDRRREKLFF.